This T cell receptor beta chain is drawn from a study of T-cell memory formation after mild COVID-19. TCRdb processed the 5' RACE reads anew with MiXCR; each CDR3 protein has one entry. The sample records about 430,000 distinct CDR3 sequences, roughly 26% being singletons. V was pared by 4 bases and J by 6 bases, with 16 bases between. The germline V gene encodes CDR1 MRHNA and CDR2 SNTAGT. The CDR3 has 15 amino acids. The chain recombines TRBV6-4 with TRBJ2-1; tentatively, D is TRBD2 (6 bases). Sequenced sample: PBMCs or a T cell subset sorted from them (not recorded which). The TCR sequence derives from an adult woman who had mild COVID-19 (a few samples of this study predate the infection). Cell type and time point are not known. The CDR3 protein is CASSAGTGASNEQFF. The CDR3 nucleotides read TGTGCCAGCAGTGCCGGGACTGGGGCTAGCAATGAGCAGTTCTTC.